This entry features one TCR beta chain sequence. The data were taken from a study of T cell responses to AZD1222 COVID-19 vaccine. TCRdb's table, derived via immunoSEQ multiplex PCR, lists solely in-frame clones and lacks some. The sample lists about 88,000 clones, about nine tenths occurring once. The germline gives CDR1 SNHLY, CDR2 FYNNEI. The ends were cut back, 6 bases at V and 4 bases at J, with 18 bases in the middle. The CDR3 has 15 residues. This specimen was peripheral blood, taken 28 days after the second AZD1222 dose. The chain has TRBV2 and TRBJ2-5, with D perhaps matching TRBD1 or TRBD2 (5 bases each). The TCR sequence derives from an adult who received the AZD1222 COVID-19 vaccine. The CDR3 loop is CASRDRDVAGETQYF. The CDR3, as DNA: TGTGCCAGCAGAGACCGGGACGTCGCGGGAGAGACCCAGTACTTC. Full variable domain (missing parts from reference TRBV2 and TRBJ2-5): EPEVTQTPSHQVTQMGQEVILRCVPISNHLYFYWYRQILGQKVEFLVSFYNNEISEKSEIFDDQFSVERPDGSNFTLKIRSTKLEDSAMYFCASRDRDVAGETQYFGPGTRLLVL.